A selection of T cell receptor beta chains follows, all from one sample in a study of shared clonotypes between healthy human individuals. Method: immunoSEQ multiplex PCR; TCRdb's copy keeps in-frame clones and lacks some. The profile covers hundreds of thousands of clones, with approximately 79% appearing a single time and over 9% taken by the ten largest. The sample was memory CD4+ T cells sorted from blood. The source is a man younger than 40 in good health. The CDR3 runs from the conserved cysteine through the conserved F or W. A D gene is named only where the DNA matches it firmly. A clone size is listed for some rows: how often the clone was seen (once, few, many), or a class if it is expanded.

D	size	V	J	DNA	CDR3
-	-	TRBV18	TRBJ2-7	TGTGCCAGCTCACCACCTCAGGCCCCTGACGAGCAGTACTTC	CASSPPQAPDEQYF
-	-	TRBV5-5	TRBJ2-7	TGTGCCAGCAGTCGTACGTACGAGCAGTACTTC	CASSRTYEQYF
-	few	TRBV28	TRBJ1-1	TGTGCCAGCAGTCCCGCCGGGGGGCGGAACACTGAAGCTTTCTTT	CASSPAGGRNTEAFF
TRBD1	-	TRBV10-3	TRBJ1-1	TGTGCCATCAGCTCCCCCGACAGGGGGGTGAGCACTGAAGCTTTCTTT	CAISSPDRGVSTEAFF
-	-	TRBV12-1	TRBJ2-2	TGTGCCAGCAGCCCGACTAGCGGTCGACCCGGGGAGCTGTTTTTT	CASSPTSGRPGELFF
TRBD1	-	TRBV18	TRBJ2-7	TGTGCCAGCTCACGAACTTCCGGGACAGGGGGCGGCGAGCAGTACTTC	CASSRTSGTGGGEQYF
-	-	TRBV7-3	TRBJ2-1	TGTGCCAGCAGCCCGCAACGGGGCTACAATGAGCAGTTCTTC	CASSPQRGYNEQFF
-	-	TRBV5-5	TRBJ2-2	TGTGCCAGCAGCTGGACCGGGACACCGAACACCGGGGAGCTGTTTTTT	CASSWTGTPNTGELFF
TRBD2	-	TRBV10-2	TRBJ2-3	TGCGCCAGCAGTGAGTCTAGGCTAGCGGGAGGGCCCAGCCCAGATACGCAGTATTTT	CASSESRLAGGPSPDTQYF
-	once	TRBV7-9	TRBJ1-3	TGTGCCAGATACGCGGCACCCGGAAACACCATATATTTT	CARYAAPGNTIYF
TRBD1	once	TRBV7-6	TRBJ2-4	TGTGCCAGCAGCCCCGGGACAGGGGGAAACATTCAGTACTTC	CASSPGTGGNIQYF
-	-	TRBV5-1	TRBJ2-6	TGCGCCAGTAGAGACCCCTCTGGGGCCAACGTCCTGACTTTC	CASRDPSGANVLTF
-	-	TRBV10-3	TRBJ2-7	TGTGCCACCGTAGCGTTCTTAGGCGAGCAGTACTTC	CATVAFLGEQYF
TRBD2	-	TRBV7-6	TRBJ2-5	TGTGCCAGCAGTTCTGAGCCGGGACTAGCGGCGACTAAGACCCAGTACTTC	CASSSEPGLAATKTQYF
-	-	TRBV18	TRBJ2-3	TGTGCCAGCTCACCACCCCCAGCTCCAGATACGCAGTATTTT	CASSPPPAPDTQYF
TRBD1	-	TRBV10-2	TRBJ2-3	TGCGCCAGCAGACCGGGACAGCTCACAGATACGCAGTATTTT	CASRPGQLTDTQYF
-	-	TRBV18	TRBJ2-1	TGTGCCAGCTCACTCACACCCGTGGGGCGGGGATTCTCGCACAATGAGCAGTTCTTC	CASSLTPVGRGFSHNEQFF
TRBD1	-	TRBV7-2	TRBJ2-5	TGTGCCAGCAGCAGATTACCGGGACAGGGTTATTCAAAGGGAGAGACCCAGTACTTC	CASSRLPGQGYSKGETQYF
TRBD2	-	TRBV27	TRBJ2-2	TGTGCCAGCAGTTCCTTGGGACTAGCCGGGGAGCTGTTTTTT	CASSSLGLAGELFF
TRBD2	-	TRBV10-1	TRBJ2-5	TGCGCCAGCAGTGTGGCGGGAGAGACAGAGACCCAGTACTTC	CASSVAGETETQYF
-	-	TRBV15	TRBJ2-6	TGTGCCACCAGCAGAGAAGGGATGGTTTCTGGGGCCAACGTCCTGACTTTC	CATSREGMVSGANVLTF
TRBD1	-	TRBV6-6	TRBJ1-5	TGTGCCAGTAACAGGGGGCGAGGTCAGCCCCAGCATTTT	CASNRGRGQPQHF
TRBD2	-	TRBV30	TRBJ2-1	TGTGCCGGGGGACTAGCGGGAGTGTTCTTC	CAGGLAGVFF
-	-	TRBV18	TRBJ1-4	TGTGCCAGCTCACCTTTTTCAGGGAAGGATGAAAAACTGTTTTTT	CASSPFSGKDEKLFF
-	-	TRBV5-4	TRBJ2-1	TGTGCCAGCAGGCCCCTAGGCCTATTAACAGGTTCCTACAATGAGCAGTTCTTC	CASRPLGLLTGSYNEQFF
-	-	TRBV11-2	TRBJ2-7	TGTGCCAGCAGCCTAGAACCGGGAGCCTCCTACGAGCAGTACTTC	CASSLEPGASYEQYF
-	-	TRBV11-3	TRBJ1-2	TGTGCCAGCAGAAAACACAGGGAGGATCTGCATCGGCTATACACCTTC	CASRKHREDLHRLYTF
TRBD2	-	TRBV2	TRBJ2-3	TGTGCCAGCAGTGTTTTCCTAGCGGACACAGATACGCAGTATTTT	CASSVFLADTDTQYF
-	many	TRBV12-5	TRBJ1-2	TGTGCTAGTGCTCCGACCCCCCGAGGTGGCTACACCTTC	CASAPTPRGGYTF
TRBD1	-	TRBV7-3	TRBJ2-5	TGTGCCAGCAGCCGACAGGGAAAGACACAAGAGACCCAGTACTTC	CASSRQGKTQETQYF
-	-	TRBV6-1	TRBJ2-3	TGTGCCAGCAGCCCGGGACCCAGCACAGATACGCAGTATTTT	CASSPGPSTDTQYF
-	-	TRBV28	TRBJ2-5	TGTGCCAGCAGTCATTATAGAGGGTATGGCCAAGAGACCCAGTACTTC	CASSHYRGYGQETQYF
-	few	TRBV11-2	TRBJ2-1	TGTGCCAGCAGCTTAGCGAGGCTCAATGAGCAGTTCTTC	CASSLARLNEQFF
-	-	TRBV9	TRBJ1-2	TGTGCCAGCAGCGTAGGGGGACAAGGACACTATGGCTACACCTTC	CASSVGGQGHYGYTF
TRBD2	-	TRBV18	TRBJ2-2	TGTGCCAGTGCACCGGGACTAGAGAACACCGGGGAGCTGTTTTTT	CASAPGLENTGELFF
-	once	TRBV25-1	TRBJ2-5	TGTGCCAGCAGCGCCTCCACAGAGACCCAGTACTTC	CASSASTETQYF
-	-	TRBV14	TRBJ2-3	TGTGCCAGCAGCCAATGGGGGTCGGTTTTCTCAGATACGCAGTATTTT	CASSQWGSVFSDTQYF
TRBD1	-	TRBV5-4	TRBJ2-7	TGTGCCAGCAGCTCGAGCCCCCCCGGGACAGGGTACCACGAGCAGTACTTC	CASSSSPPGTGYHEQYF
-	-	TRBV5-5	TRBJ2-3	TGTGCCAGCAGCTCCTTAGCGGAGTATACGCAGTATTTT	CASSSLAEYTQYF
-	-	TRBV7-2	TRBJ2-5	TGTGCCAGCAGCCCCCGGCTCCGAGAGACCCAGTACTTC	CASSPRLRETQYF
-	-	TRBV7-2	TRBJ2-7	TGTGCCAGCAGCTTGACCTTCTACGAGCAGTACTTC	CASSLTFYEQYF
-	-	TRBV19	TRBJ2-5	TGTGCCAGTAGCGTGGGGCGGGAGACCCAGTACTTC	CASSVGRETQYF
TRBD2	-	TRBV15	TRBJ2-5	TGTGCCACCAGCAGAGTTGCGGGAGGCCGGGGTATAGAGACCCAGTACTTC	CATSRVAGGRGIETQYF
-	-	TRBV11-2	TRBJ2-7	TGTGCCAGCAGCTTATCAACCGGGACCTACGAGCAGTACTTC	CASSLSTGTYEQYF
-	once	TRBV19	TRBJ1-1	TGTGCCAGTAGTATGTTTTCAGGGGTGAACACTGAAGCTTTCTTT	CASSMFSGVNTEAFF
TRBD1	many	TRBV5-6	TRBJ1-2	TGTGCCAGCAGCTTGTCGCGGACAGGACGATCCTATGGCTACACCTTC	CASSLSRTGRSYGYTF
-	-	TRBV2	TRBJ2-5	TGTGCCAGCCGTAGCGACCAAGAGACCCAGTACTTC	CASRSDQETQYF
-	-	TRBV27	TRBJ2-3	TGTGCCAGCAGTTCAGTTCTTGATACGCAGTATTTT	CASSSVLDTQYF